Below, one T cell receptor (beta chain) is given with its context. Samples came from healthy bone marrow donors. PCR used 60 Vbeta primers and 13 Jbeta primers. The assay was immunoSEQ multiplex PCR, and TCRdb's table has in-frame clones only and misses some. The table includes about 200,000 clones, around 83% detected once. This CDR3 has 15 amino acids. The V and J ends lost 4 bases and 2 bases respectively, with 15 bases between them. CDR1 and CDR2 from the germline V gene are SGHNT and YYREEE (reference sequence). The data are from a study of cytomegalovirus exposure and HLA in healthy donors. Study-wide background: Approximately 80 million unique TCRs from HLA-typed donors were held in an early data release.

The sequenced material came from PBMCs. This clonotype was obtained from a woman aged 45-60 years in good health and CMV-seropositive. V gene TRBV5-4 combines with J gene TRBJ1-2; weak D call: TRBD1 (5 bases). The CDR3 sequence is CASSVRGAGNYGYTF. For the CDR3, the DNA is TGTGCCAGCAGCGTCCGGGGCGCGGGAAACTATGGCTACACCTTC.